These 13 T cell receptor beta chains came from one sample sequenced in a study of beta chain features in type 1 diabetes. The authors reverse transcribed all of the isolated RNA, so sequencing captured expressed TCRB transcripts. The data were produced by immunoSEQ multiplex PCR, yet TCRdb's version contains in-frame clones alone and is incomplete. The sample consists of about 350,000 clones, around 19% of them appearing once. Sequencing used naive CD4+ T cells from blood. The source is a woman under 30 in good health.

The CDR3 DNA reads TGTGCCAGCAGCCCCGGGACAAATCCCTACGAGCAGTACTTC. Its protein is CASSPGTNPYEQYF. The V gene is TRBV4-2, the J gene TRBJ2-7, with D perhaps TRBD1 (6 bases). The CDR3 covers 14 residues. The germline V gene encodes CDR1 LGHNA and CDR2 YNFKEQ. V lost 4 bases, J lost 2 bases, and 12 bases lay in between.

The chain combines TRBV2 with TRBJ1-1, with a possible D match to TRBD1 (6 bases). V was pared by 8 bases and J by 0 bases, with 13 bases between. The germline CDR1 and CDR2 sequences are SNHLY and FYNNEI. This CDR3 spans 14 amino acids. In nucleotides, the CDR3 is TGTGCCAGCGGGGGCCGGCAACTGAACACTGAAGCTTTCTTT. Residues: CASGGRQLNTEAFF.

This clone was counted between two and nine times. CDR3 residues: CASSYRADQPQHF. The CDR3 DNA reads TGTGCCAGCAGTTACAGGGCTGATCAGCCCCAGCATTTT. V is TRBV2 and J is TRBJ1-5, with a possible D match to TRBD1 (6 bases). V lost 5 bases, J lost 5 bases, and 10 bases lay in between. This CDR3 spans 13 amino acids. The germline V gene encodes CDR1 SNHLY and CDR2 FYNNEI.

This clone appeared a few times. This sequence joins TRBV28 and TRBJ1-2; D unresolved. The CDR3 totals 14 residues. From germline, CDR1 is MDHEN and CDR2 SYDVKM. Trimming took off 4 bases at V and 4 bases at J, with 13 bases between the two ends. CDR3 coding DNA: TGTGCCAGCAGTTCCCGGGAGCCTGGCTATGGCTACACCTTC. Translation gives CASSSREPGYGYTF.

This chain links TRBV11-3 with TRBJ2-1; TRBD2 aligns across 7 bases. The length of the CDR3 is 12 residues. Germline CDR1 is SGHNT and CDR2 is YENEEA. Trimming cost V 5 bases and J 15 bases; bases outside gene matches: 10. The chain's CDR3 is CASSPRTRVPFF. The CDR3, as DNA: TGTGCCAGCAGCCCTCGGACTAGAGTTCCGTTCTTC. Filled out from reference TRBV11-3 and TRBJ2-1, the complete variable domain reads EAGVVQSPRYKIIEKKQPVAFWCNPISGHNTLYWYLQNLGQGPELLIRYENEEAVDDSQLPKDRFSAERLKGVDSTLKIQPAELGDSAVYLCASSPRTRVPFFGPGTRLTVL.

This clone showed up just a few times. The chain is built from TRBV15 and TRBJ2-1; 10 bases align to TRBD2. The germline gives CDR1 LNHNV, CDR2 YYDKDF (reference sequence). The CDR3 extends over 18 amino acids. Trimming at V came to 1 base and at J to 7 bases, leaving 13 bases not matched to a gene. This chain's CDR3 is CATSRALNPSGSRNEQFF. The CDR3 region has the DNA TGTGCCACCAGCAGAGCCCTAAACCCTAGCGGGAGTAGAAATGAGCAGTTCTTC.

This clone was counted between two and nine times. The chain carries TRBV6-6 and TRBJ1-2; D is unclear. Germline V gene sequence: CDR1 MNHNY, CDR2 SVGAGI (reference sequence). Trimming removed 2 bases at V and 0 bases at J, with 7 bases between. This CDR3 has 14 amino acids. The CDR3 coding sequence is TGTGCCAGCAGTTACCAACAGACTAACTATGGCTACACCTTC. Translation: CASSYQQTNYGYTF.

This clone was found a few times. The CDR3 DNA reads as TGTGCCAGCAGCTTATTTCTAGAGACCCAGTACTTC. Translation: CASSLFLETQYF. The chain couples TRBV11-2 to TRBJ2-5, with D hard to call. Germline V CDR1 and CDR2: SGHAT, FQNNGV. The CDR3 extends over 12 amino acids. V lost 2 bases to trimming and J lost 4 bases, with 5 bases between them.

The chain joins TRBV14 to TRBJ1-2; D unclear. The germline gives CDR1 SGHDN, CDR2 FVKESK. V was trimmed by 1 base and J by 8 bases, leaving 11 bases between them. The CDR3 consists of 13 residues. The CDR3 loop reads CASSQGPERGYTF. CDR3 nucleotides: TGTGCCAGCAGCCAAGGCCCCGAGCGGGGCTACACCTTC.

The chain employs TRBV5-1 and TRBJ2-7; 7 bases agree with TRBD1. CDR3 length: 14 amino acids. The germline gives CDR1 SGHRS, CDR2 YFSETQ. The ends lost 0 bases at V and 6 bases at J; junction bases unmatched: 6. The CDR3 loop is CASSLAGQTGEQYF. CDR3 bases: TGCGCCAGCAGCTTGGCGGGACAGACAGGCGAGCAGTACTTC.

The chain is built from TRBV7-8 and TRBJ1-3, with unresolved D. Looked up from germline, CDR1 is SGHVS and CDR2 is FQNEAQ. The CDR3 totals 17 residues. V lost 1 base to trimming and J lost 0 bases, with 13 bases between them. CDR3 sequence reads: CASSLERAGLSGNTIYF. As DNA, the CDR3 is TGTGCCAGCAGCTTAGAACGGGCAGGACTCTCTGGAAACACCATATATTTT.

This clone showed up just a few times. The same CDR3 can be traced to other DNA sequences in this sample. V and J are TRBV18 and TRBJ1-1, with D possibly matching TRBD1 (6 bases). CDR3 size: 13 residues. CDR1 KGHSH and CDR2 LQKENI come from the germline V gene. Trimming took off 6 bases at V and 1 base at J, with 9 bases between the two ends. In nucleotides, the CDR3 is TGTGCCAGCTCCTCAGGGGAGAACACTGAAGCTTTCTTT. Its protein is CASSSGENTEAFF.

This chain uses TRBV18 with TRBJ1-2; TRBD1 agrees at 8 bases. The V gene's germline CDR1 is KGHSH and CDR2 LQKENI. J lost 7 bases, V lost 0 bases, and 4 bases had no gene match. The length of the CDR3 is 14 residues. CDR3 in DNA: TGTGCCAGCTCACCACCGTCAGGGGGCGGTGGCTACACCTTC. This gives the protein CASSPPSGGGGYTF. Supplemented by reference TRBV18 and TRBJ1-2, the full variable domain reads NAGVMQNPRHLVRRRGQEARLRCSPMKGHSHVYWYRQLPEEGLKFMVYLQKENIIDESGMPKERFSAEFPKEGPSILRIQQVVRGDSAAYFCASSPPSGGGGYTFGSGTRLTVV.